The rows below give T cell receptor beta chains drawn from one sample of a study of cytomegalovirus exposure and HLA in healthy donors. Method: immunoSEQ multiplex PCR; TCRdb's copy keeps in-frame clones and lacks some. This table has more than 90,000 clones, roughly 66% appearing once. Source material: PBMCs. Every receptor here comes from a woman aged 30 to 39 in good health and CMV-seronegative. Each CDR3 is given with its conserved first and last residue. A D gene is named only where the DNA matches it firmly. Clone size is shown for a subset of rows, as once, few, many or a class of expanded clone.

j_gene | v_gene | abundance | len | d_gene | CDR3nt | CDR3aa
TRBJ2-1 | TRBV7-8 | . | 16 | TRBD2 | TGTGCCAGCAGCCCAGGGGCCTTAGCGGGGGTCAATGAGCAGTTCTTC | CASSPGALAGVNEQFF
TRBJ2-3 | TRBV19 | . | 17 | . | TGTGCCAGTAGTATAGACCATTTACGCGGGGCAGCAGATACGCAGTATTTT | CASSIDHLRGAADTQYF
TRBJ1-2 | TRBV21-1 | . | 18 | . | TGTGCCAGCAGCAAAGGATCGGGGGGCGACGGGTCGGGCTATGGCTACACCTTC | CASSKGSGGDGSGYGYTF
TRBJ1-1 | TRBV6-5 | once | 14 | . | TGTGCCAGCAGCCCCGGGAGACTGGGGACTGAAGCTTTCTTT | CASSPGRLGTEAFF
TRBJ1-5 | TRBV18 | once | 13 | TRBD1 | TGTGCCAGCCAGACAGGGAGCAATCAGCCCCAGCATTTT | CASQTGSNQPQHF
TRBJ2-3 | TRBV5-6 | once | 14 | . | TGTGCCAGCAGCTCCAGACTAGTGACAGATACGCAGTATTTT | CASSSRLVTDTQYF
TRBJ2-7 | TRBV28 | . | 14 | . | TGTGCCAGCAGTTTAGGGGGCGGGAGATACGAGCAGTACTTC | CASSLGGGRYEQYF
TRBJ2-7 | TRBV21-1 | . | 14 | . | TGTGCCAGCAGCCAAGGGGACAGGCACCACGAGCAGTACTTC | CASSQGDRHHEQYF
TRBJ2-7 | TRBV5-4 | once | 15 | TRBD2 | TGTGCCAGCAGCAGAGGGGGTAGCGGGAGGGCTGAGCAGTACTTC | CASSRGGSGRAEQYF
TRBJ1-5 | TRBV6-1 | once | 14 | . | TGTGCCAGCAGTGAAGCTGGGGGCTGGCAGCCCCAGCATTTT | CASSEAGGWQPQHF
TRBJ2-7 | TRBV7-8 | . | 15 | TRBD1 | TGTGCCAGCAGCTCGTACCGGGACAGGGACTACGAGCAGTACTTC | CASSSYRDRDYEQYF
TRBJ1-2 | TRBV30 | . | 11 | . | TGTGCCTGGAGGGGACTAAATGGCTACACCTTC | CAWRGLNGYTF
TRBJ2-7 | TRBV6-5 | few | 12 | . | TGTGCCAGCAGTTCCGAGACCTACGAGCAGTACTTC | CASSSETYEQYF
TRBJ2-1 | TRBV11-2 | once | 15 | TRBD2 | TGTGCCAGCAGCCCCGAACTAGCGCGCTACAATGAGCAGTTCTTC | CASSPELARYNEQFF
TRBJ2-7 | TRBV7-8 | . | 16 | . | TGTGCCAGCAGCAGACAGGGGTCGGGGGGCCTCTCCGAGCAGTACTTC | CASSRQGSGGLSEQYF
TRBJ1-5 | TRBV4-1 | . | 16 | TRBD1 | TGCGCCAGCAGCCAAGCCGGGACAGGGCTCAATCAGCCCCAGCATTTT | CASSQAGTGLNQPQHF
TRBJ2-1 | TRBV10-3 | . | 13 | . | TGTGCCATCAGTGGGAGACTAGACAATGAGCAGTTCTTC | CAISGRLDNEQFF
TRBJ2-2 | TRBV28 | . | 16 | . | TGTGCCAGCAGTTTGATCCTGGCCCTGGACACCGGGGAGCTGTTTTTT | CASSLILALDTGELFF
TRBJ1-2 | TRBV7-8 | . | 13 | TRBD1 | TGTGCCAGCAGGGACCTACAGGGGAATGGCTACACCTTC | CASRDLQGNGYTF
TRBJ1-2 | TRBV9 | . | 14 | . | TGTGCCAGCAGCGGACTGGCGAGGATCGGTGGCTACACCTTC | CASSGLARIGGYTF
TRBJ2-7 | TRBV5-5 | . | 16 | TRBD2 | TGTGCCAGCAGCTTGGAGGGACTAGCGGGAGTAAGCGAGCAGTACTTC | CASSLEGLAGVSEQYF
TRBJ2-2 | TRBV5-4 | once | 18 | TRBD2 | TGTGCCAGCAGCTCCCTGGGACTAGCGGGAGGGAACACCGGGGAGCTGTTTTTT | CASSSLGLAGGNTGELFF
TRBJ2-2 | TRBV7-3 | few | 18 | TRBD2 | TGTGCCAGCAGCTTACAAGCCGGGACTAGCGGGGTAGCCGGGGAGCTGTTTTTT | CASSLQAGTSGVAGELFF
TRBJ1-5 | TRBV19 | . | 19 | TRBD1 | TGTGCCAGTAGTATAGGACAGGGGGAACCTCCGTATAGCAATCAGCCCCAGCATTTT | CASSIGQGEPPYSNQPQHF
TRBJ1-3 | TRBV28 | . | 15 | TRBD1 | TGTGCCAGCAGTTTCGACAGGGGCCATGGAAACACCATATATTTT | CASSFDRGHGNTIYF
TRBJ2-7 | TRBV30 | . | 13 | TRBD1 | TGTGCCTGGAGTGGGGACAGCACCTACGAGCAGTACTTC | CAWSGDSTYEQYF
TRBJ2-1 | TRBV7-2 | few | 16 | TRBD2 | TGTGCCAGCAGCTTACGACGACTAGCGGGTTACAATGAGCAGTTCTTC | CASSLRRLAGYNEQFF
TRBJ1-5 | TRBV7-8 | once | 13 | . | TGTGCCGCAGGGCTTACACCAAATCAGCCCCAGCATTTT | CAAGLTPNQPQHF
TRBJ2-6 | TRBV30 | . | 15 | . | TGTGCCTGGACCGATTATAGCTCTGGGGCCAACGTCCTGACTTTC | CAWTDYSSGANVLTF
TRBJ1-5 | TRBV27 | . | 15 | . | TGTGCCAGCAGTTTATCTTGGGCAGGGAATCAGCCCCAGCATTTT | CASSLSWAGNQPQHF
TRBJ2-7 | TRBV6-1 | few | 14 | TRBD2 | TGTGCCAGCAGTGGTAGCGGGAGGGTTGACGAGCAGTACTTC | CASSGSGRVDEQYF
TRBJ2-2 | TRBV7-8 | . | 15 | TRBD1 | TGTGCCAGCAGGGTACAGGGGTTAGGCACCGGGGAGCTGTTTTTT | CASRVQGLGTGELFF
TRBJ1-5 | TRBV23-1 | once | 19 | . | TGCGCCAGCAGTCAAACAAGTCGCGGAGACAGGTCCCCAATTCAGCCCCAGCATTTT | CASSQTSRGDRSPIQPQHF
TRBJ1-1 | TRBV7-2 | . | 13 | . | TGTGCCAGCAGCTCCCGCGGTGACACTGAAGCTTTCTTT | CASSSRGDTEAFF
TRBJ2-7 | TRBV4-1 | . | 15 | TRBD2 | TGCGCCAGCAGCCTAGACCCGGGACTACCCTACGAGCAGTACTTC | CASSLDPGLPYEQYF
TRBJ1-2 | TRBV5-1 | . | 14 | TRBD1 | TGCGCCAGCAGCGGCGGGACAGGGGAACAGGGCTACACCTTC | CASSGGTGEQGYTF
TRBJ1-6 | TRBV2 | few | 15 | . | TGTGCCAGCAGTGAACGAGGCCCCTATAATTCACCCCTCCACTTT | CASSERGPYNSPLHF
TRBJ2-1 | TRBV7-2 | . | 14 | TRBD1 | TGTGCCAGCAGCTGGGGTTCAGGGGGTAATGAGCAGTTCTTC | CASSWGSGGNEQFF
TRBJ1-4 | TRBV25-1 | . | 13 | . | TGTGCCAGCCGAAGAGCAACTAATGAAAAACTGTTTTTT | CASRRATNEKLFF
TRBJ2-1 | TRBV5-1 | . | 16 | . | TGCGCCAGCAGCTTGGCTCTGGCAGGGGATAATGATGAGCAGTTCTTC | CASSLALAGDNDEQFF
TRBJ1-5 | TRBV7-9 | . | 15 | . | TGTGCCAGCAGCTTAGCACGGGACAAGAATCAGCCCCAGCATTTT | CASSLARDKNQPQHF
TRBJ2-1 | TRBV6-6 | . | 15 | TRBD1 | TGTGCCAGCAGTTACGCGGACAGGAGCTACAATGAGCAGTTCTTC | CASSYADRSYNEQFF
TRBJ1-4 | TRBV27 | . | 14 | . | TGTGCCAGCAGTTCGTTGGGGAGTTGGGAAAAACTGTTTTTT | CASSSLGSWEKLFF
TRBJ2-1 | TRBV7-8 | . | 20 | TRBD2 | TGTGCCAGCACCGAGAGGGTTTTGGGACTAGCGGGAAGCTCCTACAATGAGCAGTTCTTC | CASTERVLGLAGSSYNEQFF
TRBJ1-1 | TRBV30 | once | 17 | TRBD1 | TGTGCCTGGAGTGCCCTCCTTCCGGGACAGGGGGCGGCTGAAGCTTTCTTT | CAWSALLPGQGAAEAFF
TRBJ2-7 | TRBV28 | . | 14 | TRBD1 | TGTGCCAGCAGTTTCTCGACAGGGGGCTACGAGCAGTACTTC | CASSFSTGGYEQYF
TRBJ2-1 | TRBV9 | . | 17 | TRBD2 | TGTGCCAGCAGCGCATCTAGCGGGAGGAGCTCCTACAATGAGCAGTTCTTC | CASSASSGRSSYNEQFF
TRBJ2-3 | TRBV29-1 | . | 15 | TRBD2 | TGCAGCGTTGCCGGAACTAGCGGGAGTCGAAATACGCAGTATTTT | CSVAGTSGSRNTQYF